This T cell receptor (beta chain) derives from a study of identical twins. Study-wide points: Within cord blood, abundant beta clonotypes carried fewer insertions, but memory repertoires showed no such trend.

V was clipped by 5 bases and J by 4 bases, with 11 bases between them. The CDR3 is 13 residues long. Germline lookup yields CDR1 LNHNV and CDR2 YYDKDF (reference sequence). MiXCR was run by TCRdb on the 5' RACE reads, yielding one entry per CDR3 protein. Here the sample spans around 370,000 distinct CDR3 sequences, approximately 9.1% being singletons. This clonotype was counted many times. Antigen: not known. This receptor was obtained from a woman in her forties or fifties in good health. The chain is built from TRBV15 and TRBJ1-2; D perhaps matches TRBD1 (5 bases). Sequenced material: naive T cells sorted from blood. The CDR3 DNA reads TGTGCCACCAGCGAGGGGAGGCTCTATGGCTACACCTTC. Its translation is CATSEGRLYGYTF.